This T cell receptor (beta chain) was observed in a study of T cells in Graves' hyperthyroidism and ophthalmopathy. This CDR3 spans 15 amino acids. Germline lookup yields CDR1 SNHLY and CDR2 FYNNEI. With V trimmed by 3 bases and J by 8 bases, 10 bases remained unmatched. General study points: Most clonotypes that expanded in the thyroid above 0.001 also showed up in blood. The model identified upcoming ophthalmopathy a median approximately six months ahead of onset.

RNA transcripts yielded amplified TCR beta CDR3 regions. When the TCR CDR3 underwent first-round RT-PCR, the HTBI primer set was used. TCRdb independently ran MiXCR on the multiplex PCR reads; one entry per CDR3 protein. The data hold about 200,000 distinct CDR3 sequences, with roughly a sixth observed a single time. A remark on this clonotype: Its matching antigen is unknown.

Patients aged 18 to 65 with hyperthyroidism were newly diagnosed, with duration under 2 months. Not enrolled were patients with uncontrolled infection, other autoimmune disease, pregnancy or lactation. The chain carries TRBV2 and TRBJ1-2; 9 bases match TRBD1. This clonotype was sampled from a woman aged 50 to 60 with Graves' hyperthyroidism. The sequencing input was blood. The CDR3 here is CASSDNWTGAWGYTF. The CDR3 DNA reads TGTGCCAGCAGTGACAACTGGACAGGGGCGTGGGGCTACACCTTC.